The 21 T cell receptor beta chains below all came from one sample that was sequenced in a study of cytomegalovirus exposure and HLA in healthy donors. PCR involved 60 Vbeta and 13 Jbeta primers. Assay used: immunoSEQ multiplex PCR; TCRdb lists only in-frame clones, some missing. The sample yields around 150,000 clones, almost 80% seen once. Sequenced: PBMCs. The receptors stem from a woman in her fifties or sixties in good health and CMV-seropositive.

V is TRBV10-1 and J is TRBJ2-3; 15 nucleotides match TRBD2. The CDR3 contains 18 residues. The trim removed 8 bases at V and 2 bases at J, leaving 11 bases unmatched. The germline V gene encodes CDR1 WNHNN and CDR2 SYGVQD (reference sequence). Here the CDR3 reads CASSTGGLAGGNTDTQYF. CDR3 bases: TGCGCCAGCTCGACAGGGGGACTAGCGGGGGGCAACACAGATACGCAGTATTTT.

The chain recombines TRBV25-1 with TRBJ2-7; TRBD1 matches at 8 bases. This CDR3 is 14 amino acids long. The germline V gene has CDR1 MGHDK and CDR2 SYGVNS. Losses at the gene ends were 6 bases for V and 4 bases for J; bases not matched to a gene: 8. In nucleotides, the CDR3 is TGTGCCAGCAGGGGAGACAGGGGACAATACGAGCAGTACTTC. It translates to CASRGDRGQYEQYF.

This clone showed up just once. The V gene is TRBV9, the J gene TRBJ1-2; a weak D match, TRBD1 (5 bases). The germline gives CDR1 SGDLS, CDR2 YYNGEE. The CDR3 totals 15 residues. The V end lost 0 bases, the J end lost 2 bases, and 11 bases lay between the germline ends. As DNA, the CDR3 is TGTGCCAGCAGCGTAGCCGGGGGGGTCAACTATGGCTACACCTTC. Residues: CASSVAGGVNYGYTF.

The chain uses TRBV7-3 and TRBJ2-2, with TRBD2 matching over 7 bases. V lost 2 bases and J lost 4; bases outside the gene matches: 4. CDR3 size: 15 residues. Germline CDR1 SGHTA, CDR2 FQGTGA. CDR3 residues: CASSLFAGATGELFF. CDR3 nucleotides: TGTGCCAGCAGCTTATTCGCGGGAGCCACCGGGGAGCTGTTTTTT.

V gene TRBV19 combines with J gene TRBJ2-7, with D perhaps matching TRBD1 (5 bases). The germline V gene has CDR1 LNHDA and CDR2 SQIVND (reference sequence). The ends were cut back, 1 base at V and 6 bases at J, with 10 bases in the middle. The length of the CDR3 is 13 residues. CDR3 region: CASSIVGPGEQYF. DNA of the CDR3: TGTGCCAGTAGTATAGTGGGGCCGGGCGAGCAGTACTTC.

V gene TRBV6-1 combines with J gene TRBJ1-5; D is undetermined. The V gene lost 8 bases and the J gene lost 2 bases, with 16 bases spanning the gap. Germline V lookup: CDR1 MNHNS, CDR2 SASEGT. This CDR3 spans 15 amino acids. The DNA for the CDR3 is TGTGCCAGCGCCGAAGTTTGGCAGGGCAATCAGCCCCAGCATTTT. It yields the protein CASAEVWQGNQPQHF.

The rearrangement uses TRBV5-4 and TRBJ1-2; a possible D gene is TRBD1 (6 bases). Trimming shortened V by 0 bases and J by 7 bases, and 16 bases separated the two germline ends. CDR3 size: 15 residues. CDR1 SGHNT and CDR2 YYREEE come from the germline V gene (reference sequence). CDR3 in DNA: TGTGCCAGCAGCTTGGATACAGGGATCGTAGGTGGCTACACCTTC. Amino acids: CASSLDTGIVGGYTF.

The CDR3 spells CSARTSGRATGWNEQFF. CDR3 DNA: TGCAGCGCCCGGACTAGCGGGAGGGCCACTGGATGGAATGAGCAGTTCTTC. The chain is built from TRBV29-1 and TRBJ2-1, with 15 bases that match TRBD2. Germline CDR1 reads SQVTM; CDR2 reads ANQGSEA. The CDR3 loop spans 17 amino acids. After removal of 7 bases from V and 7 bases from J, the junction contained 14 bases not matched to a gene.

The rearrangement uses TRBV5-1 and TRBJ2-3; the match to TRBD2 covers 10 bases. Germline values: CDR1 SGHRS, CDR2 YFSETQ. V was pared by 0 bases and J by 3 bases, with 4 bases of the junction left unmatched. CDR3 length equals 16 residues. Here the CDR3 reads CASSLGASGGTDTQYF. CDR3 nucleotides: TGCGCCAGCAGCTTGGGCGCTAGCGGGGGTACAGATACGCAGTATTTT.

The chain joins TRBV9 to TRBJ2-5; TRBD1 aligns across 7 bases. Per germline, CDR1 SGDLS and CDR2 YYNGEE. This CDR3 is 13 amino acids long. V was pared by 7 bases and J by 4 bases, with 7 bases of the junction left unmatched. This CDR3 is CASSTGPSETQYF. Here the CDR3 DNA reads TGTGCCAGCTCGACAGGGCCATCAGAGACCCAGTACTTC.

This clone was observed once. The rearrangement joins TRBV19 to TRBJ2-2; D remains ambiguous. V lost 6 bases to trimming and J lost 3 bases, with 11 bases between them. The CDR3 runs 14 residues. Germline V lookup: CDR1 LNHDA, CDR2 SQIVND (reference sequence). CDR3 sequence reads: CASSPIDDTGELFF. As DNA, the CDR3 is TGTGCCAGTAGCCCTATAGATGACACCGGGGAGCTGTTTTTT.

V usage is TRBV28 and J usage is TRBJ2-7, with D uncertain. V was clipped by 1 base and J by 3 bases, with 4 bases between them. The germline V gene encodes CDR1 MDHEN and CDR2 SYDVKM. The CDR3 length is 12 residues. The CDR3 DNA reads TGTGCCAGCAGTTTATACAGCTACGAGCAGTACTTC. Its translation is CASSLYSYEQYF.

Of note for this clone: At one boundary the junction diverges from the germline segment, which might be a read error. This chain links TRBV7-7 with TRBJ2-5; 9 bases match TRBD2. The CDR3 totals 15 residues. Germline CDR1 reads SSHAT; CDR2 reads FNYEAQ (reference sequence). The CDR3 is CASSLGGRGAETQYF. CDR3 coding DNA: TGTGCTAGCAGCTTAGGCGGGAGGGGAGCAGAGACCCAGTACTTC.

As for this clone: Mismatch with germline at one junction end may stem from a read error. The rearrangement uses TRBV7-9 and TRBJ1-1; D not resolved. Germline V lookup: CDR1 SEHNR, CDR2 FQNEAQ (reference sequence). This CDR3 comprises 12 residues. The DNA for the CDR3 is TGTTCCAGCAGCCCGACGGCGGGTGAAGCTTTCTTT. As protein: CSSSPTAGEAFF. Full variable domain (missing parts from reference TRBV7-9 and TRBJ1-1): DTGVSQNPRHKITKRGQNVTFRCDPISEHNRLYWYRQTLGQGPEFLTYFQNEAQLEKSRLLSDRFSAERPKGSFSTLEIQRTEQGDSAMYLCSSSPTAGEAFFGQGTRLTVV.

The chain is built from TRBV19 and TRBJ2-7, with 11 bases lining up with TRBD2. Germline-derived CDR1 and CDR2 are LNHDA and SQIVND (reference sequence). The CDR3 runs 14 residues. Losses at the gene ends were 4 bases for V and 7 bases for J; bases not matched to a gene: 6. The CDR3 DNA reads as TGTGCCAGTAGTACACTAGCGGGGGTTGGAGAGCAGTACTTC. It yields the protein CASSTLAGVGEQYF.

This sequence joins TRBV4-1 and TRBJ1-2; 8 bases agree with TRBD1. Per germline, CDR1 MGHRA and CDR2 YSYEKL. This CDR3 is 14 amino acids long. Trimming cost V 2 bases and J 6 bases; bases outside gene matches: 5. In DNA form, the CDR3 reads TGCGCCAGCAGCCAACCTGGCAGGGGGCATGGCTACACCTTC. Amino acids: CASSQPGRGHGYTF.

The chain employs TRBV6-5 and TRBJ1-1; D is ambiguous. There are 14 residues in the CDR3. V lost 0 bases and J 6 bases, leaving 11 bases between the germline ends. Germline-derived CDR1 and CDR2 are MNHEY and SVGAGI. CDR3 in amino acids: CASSYSPARAEAFF. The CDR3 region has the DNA TGTGCCAGCAGTTACTCTCCGGCTCGGGCTGAAGCTTTCTTT.

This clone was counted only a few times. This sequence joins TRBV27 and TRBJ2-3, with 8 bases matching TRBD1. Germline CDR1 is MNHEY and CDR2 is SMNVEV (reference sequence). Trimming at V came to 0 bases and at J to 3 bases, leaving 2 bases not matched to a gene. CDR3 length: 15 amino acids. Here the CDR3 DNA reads TGTGCCAGCAGTTTATCCAGGGGGCGTACAGATACGCAGTATTTT. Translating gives CASSLSRGRTDTQYF.

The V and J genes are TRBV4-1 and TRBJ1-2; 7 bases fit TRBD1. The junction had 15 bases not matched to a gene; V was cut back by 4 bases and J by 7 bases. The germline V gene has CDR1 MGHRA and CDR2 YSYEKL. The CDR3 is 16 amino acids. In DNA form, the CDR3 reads TGCGCCAGCAGCCTATACGACAGGGCCCTAACTGGTGGCTACACCTTC. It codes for CASSLYDRALTGGYTF.

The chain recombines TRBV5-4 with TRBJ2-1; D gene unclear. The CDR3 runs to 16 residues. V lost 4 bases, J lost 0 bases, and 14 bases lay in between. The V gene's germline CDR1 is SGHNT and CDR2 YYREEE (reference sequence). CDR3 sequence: CASSKSAQSSYNEQFF. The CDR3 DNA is TGTGCCAGCAGCAAGTCAGCGCAGAGCTCCTACAATGAGCAGTTCTTC.

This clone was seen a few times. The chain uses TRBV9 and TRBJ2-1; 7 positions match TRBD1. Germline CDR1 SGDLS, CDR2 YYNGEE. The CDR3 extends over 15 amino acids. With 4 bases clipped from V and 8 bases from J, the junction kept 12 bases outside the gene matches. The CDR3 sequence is CASSPWAGGRDEQFF. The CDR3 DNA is TGTGCCAGCAGCCCCTGGGCAGGGGGTAGGGATGAGCAGTTCTTC.